This T cell receptor (beta chain) appears in the sequencing data of a study of cytomegalovirus exposure and HLA in healthy donors. This clone occurred a few times. The CDR3 consists of 12 residues. CDR1 LGHNT and CDR2 FRNRAP come from the germline V gene. J was trimmed by 11 bases and V by 7 bases; bases with no gene match: 10. The PCR ran on 60 Vbeta and 13 Jbeta primers. Using immunoSEQ multiplex PCR, the repertoire was profiled, and TCRdb retains in-frame clones only, with some absent. The data contain more than 140,000 clones, roughly 80% of them singletons. V and J are TRBV12-5 and TRBJ1-1, with 7 bases fitting TRBD1. The sequence was obtained from a man aged 40-49 years in good health and CMV-seronegative. Sequenced material: PBMCs. The DNA of the CDR3 is TGTGCTAGTGCCTCGACAGGGTTAGGGGCTTTCTTT. Translated, it gives CASASTGLGAFF.